The 2 T cell receptor beta chains reported below all come from one sample, sequenced in a study of blood T cell repertoires in COVID-19. TCRdb's table, derived via immunoSEQ multiplex PCR, lists solely in-frame clones and lacks some. There are about 100,000 clones in the sample; about 85% occur only once, and around an eighth lies in the top ten. The material sequenced was peripheral blood. The receptors were gathered from a middle-aged man with active or convalescent COVID-19.

The genes are TRBV7-9 and TRBJ2-3; 12 nucleotides align to TRBD2. V lost 4 bases to trimming and J lost 2 bases; unmatched junction nucleotides: 4. This CDR3 is 16 amino acids long. Germline CDR1 reads SEHNR; CDR2 reads FQNEAQ (reference sequence). CDR3 amino acids: CASSSGLAGNTDTQYF. The CDR3 DNA sequence: TGTGCCAGCAGCTCCGGACTAGCGGGAAACACAGATACGCAGTATTTT.

The sample holds one count of this clone. The rearrangement uses TRBV7-2 and TRBJ2-1; 8 bases fit TRBD2. The germline V gene has CDR1 SGHTA and CDR2 FQGNSA. Trimming cost V 5 bases and J 7 bases; bases outside gene matches: 13. This CDR3 is built from 16 residues. CDR3 sequence (DNA): TGTGCCAGCAGCCCCCAAGCGGGAGTAGGGTTTAATGAGCAGTTCTTC. Encoded protein: CASSPQAGVGFNEQFF.